This is a list of T cell receptor beta chains from one sample in a study of blood T cells in healthy people across ages. MiXCR, applied by TCRdb to the 5' RACE reads, yields one record per CDR3 protein. The table lists around 1,600,000 distinct CDR3 sequences, 35% to 45% of them singletons. The source material was blood. The receptors were gathered from a woman aged 18-35 years in good health. Each CDR3 is given with its conserved first and last residue. A D gene is named only where the DNA matches it firmly. The size entry is marked missing in some rows and otherwise reads once, few, many or a size class.

clone_size: NA; d_call: TRBD1; v_call: TRBV20-1; j_call: TRBJ1-1; cdr3_nt: TGCAGTGCAACGCCCCGGGACAGGGGGAACACTGAAGCTTTCTTT; cdr3_aa: CSATPRDRGNTEAFF
clone_size: NA; d_call: TRBD2; v_call: TRBV5-1; j_call: TRBJ2-3; cdr3_nt: TGCGCCAGCAGCAACGGACTAGCGGGGGGGCCCGATACGCAGTATTTT; cdr3_aa: CASSNGLAGGPDTQYF
clone_size: few; d_call: NA; v_call: TRBV9; j_call: TRBJ2-2; cdr3_nt: TGTGCCAGCAGCGCTCATGGCGGGGAGCTGTTTTTT; cdr3_aa: CASSAHGGELFF
clone_size: NA; d_call: NA; v_call: TRBV11-2; j_call: TRBJ2-7; cdr3_nt: TGTGCCGTAAAAGTGACAGGCGAGCAGTACTTC; cdr3_aa: CAVKVTGEQYF
clone_size: NA; d_call: NA; v_call: TRBV20-1; j_call: TRBJ2-7; cdr3_nt: TGCAGTGCTAGAGATCCGGGACGATACGAGCAGTACTTC; cdr3_aa: CSARDPGRYEQYF
clone_size: few; d_call: NA; v_call: TRBV25-1; j_call: TRBJ1-2; cdr3_nt: TGTGCCAGCAGTGAACTTCCAGAATCCCCCTACACCTTC; cdr3_aa: CASSELPESPYTF
clone_size: NA; d_call: NA; v_call: TRBV18; j_call: TRBJ1-1; cdr3_nt: TGTGCCAGCTCACCAATGAGGGTTGAAGCTTTCTTT; cdr3_aa: CASSPMRVEAFF
clone_size: NA; d_call: NA; v_call: TRBV12-3/TRBV12-4; j_call: TRBJ1-5; cdr3_nt: TGTGCCAGCAGTTTAGCGCCGTGGGGATCCAGCAATCAGCCCCAGCATTTT; cdr3_aa: CASSLAPWGSSNQPQHF
clone_size: few; d_call: NA; v_call: TRBV20-1; j_call: TRBJ2-1; cdr3_nt: TGCAGTGCTAGAGGAAGATTTAAGATCAATGAGCAGTTCTTC; cdr3_aa: CSARGRFKINEQFF
clone_size: NA; d_call: NA; v_call: TRBV11-2; j_call: TRBJ2-3; cdr3_nt: TGTGCCAGCAGCCCCCTGAGATTGGGTGGGCGGCGAACAGATACGCAGTATTTT; cdr3_aa: CASSPLRLGGRRTDTQYF
clone_size: few; d_call: NA; v_call: TRBV6-2/TRBV6-3; j_call: TRBJ2-6; cdr3_nt: TGTGCCAGCAGTATCGATAGAACTGGGGCCAACGTCCTGACTTTC; cdr3_aa: CASSIDRTGANVLTF
clone_size: NA; d_call: TRBD1; v_call: TRBV28; j_call: TRBJ1-4; cdr3_nt: TGTGCCAGCAGACCACAGGGGGCGCGGGAAAAACTGTTTTTT; cdr3_aa: CASRPQGAREKLFF
clone_size: NA; d_call: NA; v_call: TRBV2; j_call: TRBJ1-1; cdr3_nt: TGTGCCAGCAGTGAAGGGGGTCTCCCAGCGAGCACTGAAGCTTTCTTT; cdr3_aa: CASSEGGLPASTEAFF
clone_size: few; d_call: TRBD1; v_call: TRBV12-3/TRBV12-4; j_call: TRBJ1-1; cdr3_nt: TGTGCCAGCAGTTTAAGGACAGGGTCGCGGAACACTGAAGCTTTCTTT; cdr3_aa: CASSLRTGSRNTEAFF
clone_size: few; d_call: NA; v_call: TRBV7-9; j_call: TRBJ1-2; cdr3_nt: TGTGCCAGCAGCCTGCCGTCAGGTTATGGCTACACCTTC; cdr3_aa: CASSLPSGYGYTF
clone_size: many; d_call: TRBD2; v_call: TRBV11-2; j_call: TRBJ2-1; cdr3_nt: TGTGCCAGCAGCTCCGGGGGCGGGAGGGCCCAAGCGCTTTTCAATGAGCAGTTCTTC; cdr3_aa: CASSSGGGRAQALFNEQFF
clone_size: few; d_call: NA; v_call: TRBV7-8; j_call: TRBJ1-6; cdr3_nt: TGTGCCAGCAGCTTCGGACCTACTGGGTACTATAATTCACCCCTCCACTTT; cdr3_aa: CASSFGPTGYYNSPLHF
clone_size: NA; d_call: TRBD2; v_call: TRBV27; j_call: TRBJ2-1; cdr3_nt: TGTGCCAGCAGTTCCAAGCGGGAGGAATACAATGAGCAGTTCTTC; cdr3_aa: CASSSKREEYNEQFF
clone_size: few; d_call: TRBD2; v_call: TRBV7-6; j_call: TRBJ2-3; cdr3_nt: TGTGCCAGCAGCTTCAGGGTCCTAACTAGCGGGAGGGCTGCAGATACGCAGTATTTT; cdr3_aa: CASSFRVLTSGRAADTQYF
clone_size: NA; d_call: NA; v_call: TRBV6-2/TRBV6-3; j_call: TRBJ2-3; cdr3_nt: TGTGCCAGCAGTTTCGGCGGACGCTTGAATACGCAGTATTTT; cdr3_aa: CASSFGGRLNTQYF
clone_size: NA; d_call: TRBD1; v_call: TRBV7-7; j_call: TRBJ1-3; cdr3_nt: TGTGCTAGCAGCCGGGACAGAGGAAACACCATATATTTT; cdr3_aa: CASSRDRGNTIYF
clone_size: many; d_call: NA; v_call: TRBV20-1; j_call: TRBJ2-1; cdr3_nt: TGCAGTGCTCCCCCCGGGCAAGTTGATTACAATGAGCAGTTCTTC; cdr3_aa: CSAPPGQVDYNEQFF
clone_size: NA; d_call: NA; v_call: TRBV7-2; j_call: TRBJ2-3; cdr3_nt: TGTGCCAGCAGCTTAAGATATGGCAGGGCGGCAGATACGCAGTATTTT; cdr3_aa: CASSLRYGRAADTQYF
clone_size: NA; d_call: NA; v_call: TRBV7-2; j_call: TRBJ2-3; cdr3_nt: TGTGCCAGCAGCTTAGAACCGGGGTTCACAGATACGCAGTATTTT; cdr3_aa: CASSLEPGFTDTQYF
clone_size: few; d_call: NA; v_call: TRBV7-2; j_call: TRBJ2-1; cdr3_nt: TGTGCCAGCTCAAGCGCAGGCTCCTACAATGAGCAGTTCTTC; cdr3_aa: CASSSAGSYNEQFF
clone_size: NA; d_call: NA; v_call: TRBV10-3; j_call: TRBJ1-1; cdr3_nt: TGTGCCATCAGTGAAACAGGGTCTCACACTGAAGCTTTCTTT; cdr3_aa: CAISETGSHTEAFF
clone_size: few; d_call: NA; v_call: TRBV5-6; j_call: TRBJ2-7; cdr3_nt: TGTGCCAGCAGCTTGGAACTCGAGCAGTACTTC; cdr3_aa: CASSLELEQYF
clone_size: NA; d_call: NA; v_call: TRBV20-1; j_call: TRBJ2-2; cdr3_nt: TGCAGTGCGGAGGGACAGAACACCGGGGAGCTGTTTTTT; cdr3_aa: CSAEGQNTGELFF
clone_size: few; d_call: NA; v_call: TRBV11-2; j_call: TRBJ2-3; cdr3_nt: TGTGCCAGCAGCTCAGGCCCCATTCTTACGCAGTATTTT; cdr3_aa: CASSSGPILTQYF
clone_size: few; d_call: NA; v_call: TRBV7-2; j_call: TRBJ2-7; cdr3_nt: TGTGCCAGCAGCTTAGACGGACAGACTTACAATGAGCAGTACTTC; cdr3_aa: CASSLDGQTYNEQYF
clone_size: NA; d_call: NA; v_call: TRBV5-6; j_call: TRBJ2-1; cdr3_nt: TGTGCCAGCAGCTTTCTTAGCGTCTACAATGAGCAGTTCTTC; cdr3_aa: CASSFLSVYNEQFF
clone_size: NA; d_call: NA; v_call: TRBV4-3; j_call: TRBJ2-7; cdr3_nt: TGCGCCAGCAGCCAAGATCTTGGGGGCAGGTACAATGAGCAGTACTTC; cdr3_aa: CASSQDLGGRYNEQYF
clone_size: few; d_call: NA; v_call: TRBV12-3/TRBV12-4; j_call: TRBJ1-1; cdr3_nt: TGTGCCAGCAGTTTTCGTGGGGGAGGTGGTGAAGCTTTCTTT; cdr3_aa: CASSFRGGGGEAFF
clone_size: NA; d_call: NA; v_call: TRBV29-1; j_call: TRBJ2-7; cdr3_nt: TGCAGCGTATCAGGGCGGCACTGCTCCTACGAGCAGTACTTC; cdr3_aa: CSVSGRHCSYEQYF
clone_size: NA; d_call: TRBD2; v_call: TRBV10-3; j_call: TRBJ2-1; cdr3_nt: TGTGCCATCAGTGAGTCGAAATTAGCGGGAGGGCCTGGAAATGAGAAGTTCTTC; cdr3_aa: CAISESKLAGGPGNEKFF
clone_size: few; d_call: TRBD2; v_call: TRBV15; j_call: TRBJ2-3; cdr3_nt: TGTGCCACCAGCACTAGCGGGGGGGCCACAGATACGCAGTATTTT; cdr3_aa: CATSTSGGATDTQYF
clone_size: NA; d_call: NA; v_call: TRBV27; j_call: TRBJ1-2; cdr3_nt: TGTGCCAGCAGTTATAAAGGCCGCAGGGAGTACTCTGGCTACACCTTC; cdr3_aa: CASSYKGRREYSGYTF
clone_size: NA; d_call: TRBD2; v_call: TRBV7-2; j_call: TRBJ2-7; cdr3_nt: TGTGCCAGCAGCTCATGGACTAGCGGGAGAGGTAACGAGCAGTACTTC; cdr3_aa: CASSSWTSGRGNEQYF
clone_size: NA; d_call: NA; v_call: TRBV15; j_call: TRBJ2-5; cdr3_nt: TGTGCCACCAGCAGAGACAGGGCGGGAGAGACCCAGTACTTC; cdr3_aa: CATSRDRAGETQYF
clone_size: once; d_call: NA; v_call: TRBV11-2; j_call: TRBJ1-2; cdr3_nt: TGTGCCAGCAGCTTAGCCGCACAAAACTATGGCTACACCTTC; cdr3_aa: CASSLAAQNYGYTF
clone_size: NA; d_call: NA; v_call: TRBV7-2; j_call: TRBJ1-1; cdr3_nt: TGTGCCAGCAGCTTACTGGACAGTTACACTGAAGCTTTCTTT; cdr3_aa: CASSLLDSYTEAFF
clone_size: NA; d_call: TRBD1; v_call: TRBV7-8; j_call: TRBJ1-1; cdr3_nt: TGTGCCAGCAGCCCGCGGGGACAGGGGGTCAACACTGAAGCTTTCTTT; cdr3_aa: CASSPRGQGVNTEAFF
clone_size: NA; d_call: NA; v_call: TRBV9; j_call: TRBJ2-6; cdr3_nt: TGTGCCGGCAGCGTAGGAGGACACGGGGCCAACGTCCTGACTTTC; cdr3_aa: CAGSVGGHGANVLTF
clone_size: NA; d_call: TRBD2; v_call: TRBV20-1; j_call: TRBJ2-7; cdr3_nt: TGCAGTGCTAGCAGACGGGAGGTTCGTGCGCAGTACTTC; cdr3_aa: CSASRREVRAQYF
clone_size: few; d_call: NA; v_call: TRBV6-1; j_call: TRBJ2-3; cdr3_nt: TGTGCCAGCAGTGGGACACCCATTTACACAGATACGCAGTATTTT; cdr3_aa: CASSGTPIYTDTQYF
clone_size: many; d_call: TRBD2; v_call: TRBV3-1; j_call: TRBJ2-1; cdr3_nt: TGTGCCAGCAGTCCAGGACTAGCGGGTGCCAATGAGCAGTTCTTC; cdr3_aa: CASSPGLAGANEQFF
clone_size: NA; d_call: NA; v_call: TRBV4-1; j_call: TRBJ2-1; cdr3_nt: TGCGCCAGCAGCCAAGAACGCCCCGGGGGCGACCAGTTCTTC; cdr3_aa: CASSQERPGGDQFF
clone_size: NA; d_call: NA; v_call: TRBV12-3/TRBV12-4; j_call: TRBJ2-1; cdr3_nt: TGTGTCAGCAGTGCCCGGGACATATACAATGAGCAGTTCTTC; cdr3_aa: CVSSARDIYNEQFF